This TCR beta chain was identified in a study of T cells in Graves' hyperthyroidism and ophthalmopathy. General observations from the study: Among thyroid clonotypes expanded above 0.001, most also appeared in blood.

The TCR beta CDR3 regions underwent amplification using RNA transcripts as the source. First-round RT-PCR with HTBI primers amplified the TCR CDR3 region. One entry per CDR3 protein, called by TCRdb with MiXCR from the multiplex PCR reads. The sample yields about 350,000 distinct CDR3 sequences, approximately 15% seen once. This clonotype has a count of ten or more. Its specificity is not known. Sample: blood. The receptor was isolated from a woman aged 25 to 45 with Graves' hyperthyroidism.

CDR3 in DNA: TGTGCCAGCACGGTTCAGGGGAACACTGAAGCTTTCTTT. This encodes CASTVQGNTEAFF. The chain is built from TRBV28 and TRBJ1-1; the D gene is possibly TRBD1 (5 bases). V lost 7 bases to trimming and J lost 1 base, with 10 bases between them. The CDR3 is 13 residues long. CDR1 is MDHEN and CDR2 is SYDVKM in the germline V gene.